The entry that follows covers one T cell receptor beta chain sequence. Its specificity is unknown. The CDR3 extends 3 residues past the end of the read, so its final part is completed from the germline J gene. The data derive from a study of T cells in women clearing cervical HPV infection. The study's findings and limits: CIN3+ cases had significantly higher TCR repertoire richness than controls, but evenness did not differ.

With 1 base removed from V and 2 bases from J, the gap between germline ends came to 9 bases. This CDR3 is 15 amino acids long. Germline loops: CDR1 SGHAT, CDR2 FQNNGV. TCRdb's table, derived via immunoSEQ multiplex PCR, lists solely in-frame clones and lacks some. Its listing shows tens of thousands of clones. Sequencing input: blood buffy coat. The chain is built from TRBV11-2 and TRBJ1-3; D might be TRBD1 (5 bases). This receptor was identified in a woman aged 18-69 years with a cervical HPV16 infection that either progressed to CIN3+ or cleared (not recorded which). The part of the CDR3 DNA that was read is TGTGCCAGCAGCTTAGTCAGGGAGGCTGGAAACACC. Protein product: CASSLVREAGNT. The entire CDR3 is CASSLVREAGNTIYF. Full variable domain (missing parts from reference TRBV11-2 and TRBJ1-3): EAGVAQSPRYKIIEKRQSVAFWCNPISGHATLYWYQQILGQGPKLLIQFQNNGVVDDSQLPKDRFSAERLKGVDSTLKIQPAKLEDSAVYLCASSLVREAGNTIYFGEGSWLTVV.